This TCR beta chain came from a study of shared clonotypes between healthy human individuals. Assay: immunoSEQ multiplex PCR; the TCRdb copy retains only in-frame clones and omits some. The sample has about 820,000 clones; around 92% are singletons. As regards this clone: Its antigen is currently unknown.

Study findings and constraints: Read depth was anticipated to influence clonotype sharing among donors.

Naive CD8 cells, CD45RO-negative and positively selected for CCR7, excluded terminally differentiated effector memory CD45RA+ cells. The donor population consisted of healthy HIV-negative adults with no recent acute infections or vaccinations. Germline CDR1 MGHRA, CDR2 YSYEKL. The ends lost 4 bases at V and 7 bases at J; junction bases unmatched: 14. This CDR3 spans 18 amino acids. The sequenced sample consisted of naive CD8+ T cells sorted from blood. This receptor was obtained from a man between 25 and 39 years old in good health. The J gene is TRBJ2-7, the V gene TRBV4-1; TRBD2 agrees at 15 bases. CDR3 residues: CASSLIGGLAGGSGEQYF. The CDR3 bases are TGCGCCAGCAGCCTGATTGGGGGACTAGCGGGAGGTTCGGGAGAGCAGTACTTC.